The 19 T cell receptor beta chains below were found in one sample sequenced in a study of CD8+CD57+ T cells in acquired aplastic anemia (dated by TCRdb to 2016 to 2019). The sequencing machine was an Illumina HiSeq 2000. Profiling of TCR beta VDJ combinations and CDR3 sequences used genomic DNA as the template. TCRdb redid the processing of the public reads, applying fastp at Q25 and MiXCR, and retained in-frame beta chains. Each CDR3 protein appears once, grouped with its most common genes and DNA. The sample yields 150,000 to 200,000 distinct CDR3 sequences; less than 55% were counted once. Under 3.5% of the sample is taken by the ten largest. The specimen sequenced was sorted CD4+, CD8+, or CD8+CD57+ T cells (not recorded which) from PBMCs. The receptors come from a human donor in good health.

To note about this clonotype: A much larger clone lies a single base off, so this may be a read error. The chain uses TRBV5-6 and TRBJ2-5, with a possible D match to TRBD1 (6 bases). CDR3 size: 15 residues. The germline V gene has CDR1 SGHDT and CDR2 YYEEEE. CDR3 nucleotide sequence: TGTGCCAGCACCCCGGCCAGGGGCCACCAAGAGGCCCAGTACTTC. It codes for CASTPARGHQEAQYF.

The J gene is TRBJ1-1, the V gene TRBV20-1; no clear D gene. The CDR3 spans 14 residues. In germline, CDR1 is DFQATT, CDR2 SNEGSKA (reference sequence). V was shortened by 5 bases and J by 4 bases, with 17 bases between the two germline ends. CDR3 in amino acids: CSAETAFEGTEAFF. CDR3 nucleotide sequence: TGCAGTGCTGAAACGGCGTTCGAGGGCACTGAAGCTTTCTTT.

The gene calls are TRBV15 and TRBJ1-6; 7 positions agree with TRBD1. Germline V gene data show CDR1 as LNHNV and CDR2 as YYDKDF (reference sequence). The V and J ends lost 0 bases and 9 bases, in that order; junction bases with no gene match: 5. The CDR3 is 15 amino acids. CDR3 nucleotides: TGTGCCACCAGCAGAGATCGACAGGGCAGTTCACCCCTCCACTTT. Its translation is CATSRDRQGSSPLHF.

This clonotype has more than one count but fewer than ten. The gene calls are TRBV9 and TRBJ2-3; the D gene could be TRBD1 or TRBD2 (5 bases each). The CDR3 length is 16 residues. Trimming stripped 4 bases from V and 5 bases from J, with 20 bases between. Per germline, CDR1 SGDLS and CDR2 YYNGEE. CDR3 sequence: CASSWTGADPGDTQYF. CDR3 DNA sequence: TGTGCCAGCAGCTGGACTGGGGCCGACCCGGGAGATACGCAGTATTTT.

The chain uses TRBV4-2 and TRBJ1-5; unclear D gene. This CDR3 is 13 amino acids long. The V and J ends lost 0 bases and 7 bases respectively, with 7 bases between them. CDR1 is LGHNA, CDR2 YNFKEQ, per germline. In DNA form, the CDR3 reads TGTGCCAGCAGCCAAGAGAGGTCACAGCCCCAGCATTTT. Protein sequence: CASSQERSQPQHF.

Concerning this clonotype: At one end the junction does not follow the germline gene, possibly because of a read error. The rearrangement joins TRBV5-1 to TRBJ1-4; TRBD1 might be the D (5 bases). The CDR3 spans 15 residues. The V gene's germline CDR1 is SGHRS and CDR2 YFSETQ. This CDR3 reads CACSLVGGRLEKLFF. As DNA, the CDR3 is TGCGCCTGCAGCTTGGTTGGGGGACGGCTTGAAAAACTGTTTTTT.

On this clonotype itself: At one end the junction does not follow the germline gene, possibly because of a read error. This chain uses TRBV15 with TRBJ2-1; 7 nucleotides line up with TRBD1. The CDR3 runs 14 residues. The germline V gene has CDR1 LNHNV and CDR2 YYDKDF (reference sequence). This CDR3 is CVTSVRDRHNEQFF. Written as DNA, the CDR3 is TGTGTCACCAGCGTCCGGGACAGACACAATGAGCAGTTCTTC.

This clonotype occurred many times. The chain recombines TRBV5-1 with TRBJ2-1; TRBD2 matches 7 bases. Looked up from germline, CDR1 is SGHRS and CDR2 is YFSETQ. The CDR3 is made up of 15 amino acids. Unmatched junction bases numbered 5, after V lost 2 bases and J lost 3 bases. CDR3 bases: TGCGCCAGCAGCTTCGGGGGAGGGTACTACAATGAGCAGTTCTTC. Encoded protein: CASSFGGGYYNEQFF. Looking up the rest from reference TRBV5-1 and TRBJ2-1 gives the full variable domain: KAGVTQTPRYLIKTRGQQVTLSCSPISGHRSVSWYQQTPGQGLQFLFEYFSETQRNKGNFPGRFSGRQFSNSRSEMNVSTLELGDSALYLCASSFGGGYYNEQFFGPGTRLTVL.

J is TRBJ1-2 and V is TRBV7-8; possibly TRBD1 for D (5 bases). The CDR3 is 12 residues long. Germline loops: CDR1 SGHVS, CDR2 FQNEAQ. V lost 11 bases to trimming and J lost 1 base, with 11 bases between them. The CDR3 coding sequence is TGTGCCGCGGGGCAGAGTAACTATGGCTACACCTTC. This codes for CAAGQSNYGYTF.

V usage is TRBV20-1 and J usage is TRBJ2-7; possible D gene TRBD2, 5 bases. CDR3 length: 11 residues. Germline CDR1 reads DFQATT; CDR2 reads SNEGSKA (reference sequence). V gave up 6 bases and J gave up 4 bases, with 10 bases separating them. The CDR3 is CSARTGYEQYF. The CDR3 nucleotides read TGCAGTGCGCGCACGGGATACGAGCAGTACTTC.

This clonotype was found many times. The rearrangement links TRBV20-1 to TRBJ1-5; 7 bases are shared with TRBD1. The CDR3 sequence is 15 residues long. With V trimmed by 3 bases and J by 4 bases, 9 bases remained unmatched. CDR1 DFQATT and CDR2 SNEGSKA come from the germline V gene (reference sequence). The DNA for the CDR3 is TGCAGTGCTAGTACTCGGGACAGTCGAAATCAGCCCCAGCATTTT. Protein product: CSASTRDSRNQPQHF.

This clonotype was seen ten or more times. The chain combines TRBV20-1 with TRBJ2-5; D remains ambiguous. This CDR3 comprises 11 residues. Between the trimmed V and J ends, which lost 4 bases and 4 bases, there was a span of 7 bases. Germline assignment: CDR1 DFQATT and CDR2 SNEGSKA (reference sequence). The CDR3 sequence: CSAIKGETQYF. The CDR3 DNA is TGCAGTGCTATCAAGGGAGAGACCCAGTACTTC.

The CDR3 spells CGTTGGETDTQYF. DNA of the CDR3: TGCGGGACGACGGGGGGAGAAACAGATACGCAGTATTTT. The rearrangement uses TRBV20-1 and TRBJ2-3; 7 bases are shared with TRBD2. The germline gives CDR1 DFQATT, CDR2 SNEGSKA (reference sequence). The CDR3 sequence is 13 residues long.

This clonotype was detected many times. This chain links TRBV11-2 with TRBJ2-7; 12 nucleotides match TRBD1. The CDR3 consists of 16 residues. V dropped 6 bases and J dropped 5; count of bases not matched to a gene: 11. Germline V gene data show CDR1 as SGHAT and CDR2 as FQNNGV. The CDR3 loop is CASRWNRDRGRHEQYF. The CDR3, as DNA: TGTGCCAGCAGATGGAACCGGGACAGGGGGCGGCACGAGCAGTACTTC.

The chain has TRBV6-5 and TRBJ2-6; TRBD2 might be the D (6 bases). V was cut by 2 bases and J by 2 bases, with 13 bases left in between. This CDR3 contains 17 residues. Germline V lookup: CDR1 MNHEY, CDR2 SVGAGI. DNA for the CDR3: TGTGCCAGCAGTTACGGAGGGGTAGCTCCTGGGGCCAACGTCCTGACTTTC. Translated, it gives CASSYGGVAPGANVLTF.

A few counts support this clonotype. This sequence may be a read error, since a much larger clone differs from it by one base. The chain uses TRBV6-1 and TRBJ1-2, with TRBD1 identical over 8 bases. V was pared by 1 base and J by 3 bases, with 7 bases of the junction left unmatched. Germline-derived CDR1 and CDR2 are MNHNS and SASEGT. This CDR3 is built from 16 residues. The DNA of the CDR3 is TGTGCCAGCAGTGAAGGACCCAGGACAGGGTACTATGGCTACACCTTC. The encoded protein is CASSEGPRTGYYGYTF.

The sample holds many counts of this clonotype. The genes are TRBV9 and TRBJ1-5, with D tentatively TRBD1 (6 bases). Germline V CDR1 and CDR2: SGDLS, YYNGEE. The CDR3 loop spans 15 amino acids. V gave up 3 bases and J gave up 5 bases, with 15 bases separating them. The CDR3 region has the DNA TGTGCCAGCAGCGCAAGAGGACAGTACGATCAGCCCCAGCATTTT. It is translated as CASSARGQYDQPQHF.

This clonotype has a single count. V gene TRBV15 combines with J gene TRBJ1-6, with 8 bases matching TRBD1. In germline, CDR1 is LNHNV, CDR2 YYDKDF (reference sequence). The CDR3 totals 13 residues. Trimming removed 8 bases from V and 5 bases from J; junction bases left unmatched: 2. The CDR3: CATRTGNNSPLHF. In DNA form, the CDR3 reads TGTGCCACCCGGACAGGGAATAATTCACCCCTCCACTTT.

In this sample, this clonotype turned up many times. The genes are TRBV4-1 and TRBJ1-6, with TRBD1 identical over 8 bases. The length of the CDR3 is 16 residues. Germline CDR1 is MGHRA and CDR2 is YSYEKL. The V and J ends lost 3 bases and 7 bases, in that order; junction bases with no gene match: 8. CDR3 loop: CASSHPGRQGNSPLHF. DNA of the CDR3: TGCGCCAGCAGCCACCCCGGCCGACAGGGGAATTCACCCCTCCACTTT.